A selection of T cell receptor beta chains follows, all from one sample in a study of blood T cell repertoires in COVID-19. The assay was immunoSEQ multiplex PCR, and TCRdb's table has in-frame clones only and misses some. The sample has about 380,000 clones, around 90% seen once. Specimen: PBMCs or T cells enriched from blood (not recorded which). The receptor set was obtained from a woman between 18 and 30 years old who had recovered from COVID-19. Both conserved end residues are part of each CDR3. Each record gives: J gene, D gene, V gene, clone size, CDR3 protein, CDR3 DNA. The D gene is left open where the match is weak. Where a row states a size, it is once, few, many or the class of an expanded clone; other rows omit it.

>TRBJ2-3|NA|TRBV2|NA
CASNLRSGQAGDTQYF
TGTGCCAGCAATCTACGTTCAGGACAGGCGGGGGATACGCAGTATTTT
>TRBJ1-5|TRBD1|TRBV6-1|NA
CASSEDRGQPQHF
TGTGCCAGCAGTGAAGACAGGGGTCAGCCCCAGCATTTT
>TRBJ2-1|NA|TRBV7-9|NA
CASSLATGGAIYEQFF
TGTGCCAGCAGCTTAGCCACAGGGGGGGCCATCTATGAGCAGTTCTTC
>TRBJ1-1|NA|TRBV28|NA
CASSLYLGQGKTEAFF
TGTGCCAGCAGTTTATACCTCGGGCAGGGGAAAACTGAAGCTTTCTTT
>TRBJ2-7|TRBD1|TRBV5-1|NA
CASSLASGTGLYEQYF
TGCGCCAGCAGCTTGGCTTCTGGGACAGGGCTCTACGAGCAGTACTTC
>TRBJ1-5|TRBD1|TRBV2|once
CASAGGQGYQPQHF
TGTGCCAGCGCTGGGGGACAGGGATATCAGCCCCAGCATTTT
>TRBJ1-2|NA|TRBV11-2|NA
CASSLVEGFYGYTF
TGTGCCAGCAGCCTAGTGGAGGGATTCTATGGCTACACCTTC
>TRBJ2-3|TRBD2|TRBV10-2|NA
CASLLAGGHDDTQYF
TGCGCCAGCCTACTAGCGGGGGGACATGACGATACGCAGTATTTT
>TRBJ1-2|NA|TRBV6-5|NA
CASRIGFNYGYTF
TGTGCCAGCAGGATCGGGTTTAACTATGGCTACACCTTC
>TRBJ1-3|TRBD1|TRBV4-1|NA
CASSQEDRGSSGNTIYF
TGCGCCAGCAGCCAGGAAGACAGGGGCAGCTCTGGAAACACCATATATTTT
>TRBJ2-3|NA|TRBV11-2|once
CASSLEGSGPGRTDTQYF
TGTGCCAGCAGCTTAGAGGGTTCAGGGCCTGGGAGGACAGATACGCAGTATTTT
>TRBJ2-3|NA|TRBV7-9|NA
CASSLSSPKDTQYF
TGTGCCAGCAGCCTATCGAGTCCGAAAGATACGCAGTATTTT
>TRBJ2-3|NA|TRBV13|few
CASSLLGGTTDTQYF
TGTGCCAGCAGCCTGCTAGGGGGAACCACAGATACGCAGTATTTT
>TRBJ2-5|NA|TRBV9|NA
CASSVGSGAETQYF
TGTGCCAGCAGCGTCGGTAGTGGGGCGGAGACCCAGTACTTC
>TRBJ2-2|TRBD2|TRBV27|NA
CASKSYGRENTGELFF
TGTGCCAGCAAGTCATACGGGAGGGAAAACACCGGGGAGCTGTTTTTT
>TRBJ2-3|TRBD2|TRBV5-1|NA
CASSFPGGTSGGTADTQYF
TGCGCCAGCAGCTTCCCTGGCGGGACTAGCGGGGGTACAGCAGATACGCAGTATTTT
>TRBJ2-3|TRBD2|TRBV7-2|NA
CASSPGGASTDTQYF
TGTGCCAGCAGCCCCGGGGGGGCTAGCACAGATACGCAGTATTTT
>TRBJ1-2|TRBD1|TRBV6-2/TRBV6-3|NA
CASSYVDRSYGYTF
TGTGCCAGCAGTTACGTGGACAGGTCCTATGGCTACACCTTC
>TRBJ2-7|TRBD2|TRBV9|NA
CASSPRGAGTTYEQYF
TGTGCCAGCAGCCCCCGGGGAGCGGGGACCACCTACGAGCAGTACTTC
>TRBJ1-4|TRBD1|TRBV7-8|NA
CASSARDRGGEKLFF
TGTGCCAGCAGCGCACGGGACAGGGGGGGTGAAAAACTGTTTTTT
>TRBJ1-6|TRBD1|TRBV7-2|NA
CASSRDRKNSPLHF
TGTGCCAGCAGCAGGGACAGGAAAAATTCACCCCTCCACTTT
>TRBJ1-4|NA|TRBV30|NA
CASDWGATNEKLFF
TGTGCCTCCGACTGGGGGGCAACTAATGAAAAACTGTTTTTT
>TRBJ1-6|NA|TRBV18|once
CASSPRAGANSPLHF
TGTGCCAGCTCACCCCGGGCAGGGGCAAATTCACCCCTCCACTTT
>TRBJ1-4|NA|TRBV9|NA
CASSAPPGQGGREKLFF
TGTGCCAGCAGCGCTCCCCCCGGCCAGGGAGGCAGGGAAAAACTGTTTTTT
>TRBJ1-1|NA|TRBV30|NA
CALSPQGNTEAFF
TGTGCTTTAAGCCCACAGGGGAACACTGAAGCTTTCTTT
>TRBJ2-1|NA|TRBV19|NA
CASSPRAGNEQFF
TGTGCCAGTAGTCCCAGGGCCGGGAATGAGCAGTTCTTC
>TRBJ1-1|TRBD1|TRBV18|few
CASSRTGGLNTEAFF
TGTGCCAGCTCAAGGACAGGGGGGCTGAACACTGAAGCTTTCTTT
>TRBJ1-1|NA|TRBV9|NA
CASSGSNRRRAEAFF
TGTGCCAGCAGCGGTTCCAACCGTCGGAGGGCTGAAGCTTTCTTT
>TRBJ2-3|TRBD1|TRBV2|NA
CASNYRDRGIEGTDTQYF
TGTGCCAGTAACTACCGGGACAGGGGAATAGAGGGCACAGATACGCAGTATTTT
>TRBJ1-2|NA|TRBV28|NA
CASSFAAETYGYTF
TGTGCCAGCAGTTTCGCGGCGGAGACCTATGGCTACACCTTC
>TRBJ2-5|NA|TRBV7-9|NA
CASSWTGETQYF
TGTGCCAGCAGCTGGACGGGGGAGACCCAGTACTTC